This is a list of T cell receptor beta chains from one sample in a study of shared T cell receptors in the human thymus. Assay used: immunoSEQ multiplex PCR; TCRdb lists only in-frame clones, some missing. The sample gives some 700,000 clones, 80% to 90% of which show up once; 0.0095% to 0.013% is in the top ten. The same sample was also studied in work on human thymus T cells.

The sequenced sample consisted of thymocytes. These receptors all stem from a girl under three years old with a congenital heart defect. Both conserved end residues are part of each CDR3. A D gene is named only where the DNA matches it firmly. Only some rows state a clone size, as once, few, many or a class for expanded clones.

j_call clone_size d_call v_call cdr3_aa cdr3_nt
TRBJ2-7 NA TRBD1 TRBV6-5 CASSYRQGIYEQYF TGTGCCAGCAGTTACAGACAGGGGATCTACGAGCAGTACTTC
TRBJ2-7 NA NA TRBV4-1 CASSQVGGQCREQYF TGCGCCAGCAGCCAAGTAGGCGGACAGTGCCGGGAGCAGTACTTC
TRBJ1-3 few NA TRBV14 CASSHTGSGNTIYF TGTGCCAGCAGCCATACAGGCTCTGGAAACACCATATATTTT
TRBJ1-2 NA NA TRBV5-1 CASSLGGQAKTNYGYTF TGCGCCAGCAGTCTGGGTGGGCAGGCGAAAACTAACTATGGCTACACCTTC
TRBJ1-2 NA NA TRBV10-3 CAISLTLTLYGYTF TGTGCCATCAGTCTGACACTTACCCTATATGGCTACACCTTC
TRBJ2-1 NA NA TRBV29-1 CSVESGAYNEQFF TGCAGCGTGGAAAGCGGAGCCTACAATGAGCAGTTCTTC
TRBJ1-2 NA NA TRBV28 CASSPLVGSEYGYTF TGTGCCAGCAGTCCTCTAGTTGGGTCGGAGTATGGCTACACCTTC
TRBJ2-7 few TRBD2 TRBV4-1 CASSQGSSGGAHEQYF TGCGCCAGCAGCCAAGGTTCAAGCGGGGGGGCCCACGAGCAGTACTTC
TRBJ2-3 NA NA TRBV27 CASSSADRFSYRSTTDTQYF TGTGCCAGCAGTTCCGCCGACAGGTTTTCATATAGGAGCACGACAGATACGCAGTATTTT
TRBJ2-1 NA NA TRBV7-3 CASSLTGGRSYNEQFF TGTGCCAGCAGCTTAACGGGGGGGCGCTCCTACAATGAGCAGTTCTTC
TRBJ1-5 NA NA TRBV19 CASSIDREWGEPQHF TGTGCCAGTAGTATAGATCGTGAATGGGGGGAGCCCCAGCATTTT
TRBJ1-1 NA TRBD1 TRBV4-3 CASSQDRTGGLTFF TGCGCCAGCAGCCAAGATCGGACAGGGGGCTTGACTTTCTTT
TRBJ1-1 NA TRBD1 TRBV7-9 CASSLLSQGARNTEAFF TGTGCCAGCAGCCTACTCTCACAGGGGGCGAGGAACACTGAAGCTTTCTTT
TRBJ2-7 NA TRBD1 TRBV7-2 CASSFGWTGEDEQYF TGTGCCAGCAGCTTCGGTTGGACAGGGGAGGACGAGCAGTACTTC
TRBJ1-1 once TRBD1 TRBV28 CASSTRQGGDTEAFF TGTGCCAGCAGTACCCGACAGGGGGGGGACACTGAAGCTTTCTTT
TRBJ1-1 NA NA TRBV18 CASSPFRRNTEAFF TGTGCCAGCTCACCATTCCGCAGGAACACTGAAGCTTTCTTT